Sequencing of this TCR beta chain was carried out in a study of neurological immune-mediated disorders. Study results and caveats: The absence of any CDR3 amino acid sequence shared by expanded clones across subjects suggests that repertoires were private in all groups. HTLV-1-associated myelopathy had the most TCR clonal expansion, whereas multiple sclerosis had the least (lower than in healthy controls).

There are many counts of this clonotype. Its specificity is not known. The starting material, 2 million PBMCs stored at -80 C, gave rise to the unsorted libraries. CDR3 length: 16 amino acids. Germline loops: CDR1 LGHDT, CDR2 YNNKEL (reference sequence). With 2 bases removed from V and 2 bases from J, the gap between germline ends came to 15 bases. cDNA was made by 5'RACE with 10-nucleotide random UMIs. Using its own MiXCR run on the 5' RACE reads, TCRdb lists one record per CDR3 protein. The sample includes about 57,000 distinct CDR3 sequences, over 9.5% of them seen just once. The receptor was isolated from a woman aged 55-70 years with HTLV-1-associated myelopathy (HAM/TSP). Sequenced sample: PBMCs. The chain has TRBV3-1 and TRBJ1-2; perhaps TRBD1 as D (5 bases). The DNA for the CDR3 is TGTGCCAGCAGCCAATGGGGGGTCCAGGGAAACTATGGCTACACCTTC. Its translation is CASSQWGVQGNYGYTF.